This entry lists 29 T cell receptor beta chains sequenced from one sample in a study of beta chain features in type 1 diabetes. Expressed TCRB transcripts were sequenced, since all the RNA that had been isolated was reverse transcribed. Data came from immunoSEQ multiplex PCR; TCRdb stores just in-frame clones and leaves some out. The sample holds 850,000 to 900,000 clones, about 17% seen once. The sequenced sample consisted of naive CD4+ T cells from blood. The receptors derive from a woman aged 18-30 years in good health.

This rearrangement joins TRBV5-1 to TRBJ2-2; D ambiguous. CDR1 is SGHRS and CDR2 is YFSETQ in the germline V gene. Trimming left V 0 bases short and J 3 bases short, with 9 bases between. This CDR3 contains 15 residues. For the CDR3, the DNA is TGCGCCAGCAGCTTGGTCGGGCGATACACCGGGGAGCTGTTTTTT. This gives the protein CASSLVGRYTGELFF.

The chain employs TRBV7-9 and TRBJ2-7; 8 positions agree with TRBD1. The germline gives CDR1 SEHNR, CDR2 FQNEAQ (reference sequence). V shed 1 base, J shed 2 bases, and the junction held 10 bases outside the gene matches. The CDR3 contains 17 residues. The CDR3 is CASSLVRSATGAYEQYF. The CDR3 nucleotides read TGTGCCAGCAGCTTAGTGCGGTCCGCGACAGGGGCCTACGAGCAGTACTTC.

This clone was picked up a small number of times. CDR3 nucleotide sequence: TGTGCCAGCAGCACAAGGACCGTCCGGCGTGAGCAGTTCTTC. This codes for CASSTRTVRREQFF. The chain employs TRBV7-8 and TRBJ2-1; D uncertain. Germline CDR1 is SGHVS and CDR2 is FQNEAQ. This CDR3 has 14 amino acids. Trimming removed 5 bases at V and 9 bases at J, with 17 bases between.

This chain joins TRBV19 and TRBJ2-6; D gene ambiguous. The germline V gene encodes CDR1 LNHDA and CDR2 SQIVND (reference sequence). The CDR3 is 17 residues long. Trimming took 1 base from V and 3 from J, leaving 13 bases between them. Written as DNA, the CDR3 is TGTGCCAGTAGTATAGCTATGAGACAACGTGGGGCCAACGTCCTGACTTTC. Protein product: CASSIAMRQRGANVLTF.

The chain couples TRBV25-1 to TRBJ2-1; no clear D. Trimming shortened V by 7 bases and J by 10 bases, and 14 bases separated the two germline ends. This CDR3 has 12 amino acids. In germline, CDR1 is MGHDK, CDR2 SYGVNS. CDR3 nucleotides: TGTGCCAGCACCATGAATACGGAAGAGCAGTTCTTC. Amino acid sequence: CASTMNTEEQFF.

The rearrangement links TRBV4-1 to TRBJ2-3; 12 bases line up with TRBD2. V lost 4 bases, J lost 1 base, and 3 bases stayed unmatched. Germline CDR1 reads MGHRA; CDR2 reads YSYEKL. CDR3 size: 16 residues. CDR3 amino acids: CASSRRLAGGTDTQYF. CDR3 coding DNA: TGCGCCAGCAGCCGACGACTAGCGGGGGGCACAGATACGCAGTATTTT.

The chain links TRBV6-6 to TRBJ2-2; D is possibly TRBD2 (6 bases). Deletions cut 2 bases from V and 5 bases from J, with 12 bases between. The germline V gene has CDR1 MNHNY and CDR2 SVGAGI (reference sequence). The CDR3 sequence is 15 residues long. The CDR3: CASSYGTGATGELFF. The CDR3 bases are TGTGCCAGCAGTTACGGGACGGGAGCAACCGGGGAGCTGTTTTTT.

The CDR3 protein is CASSAGRTYYEQYF. As DNA, the CDR3 is TGTGCCAGCTCTGCGGGCCGGACATATTACGAGCAGTACTTC. The rearrangement joins TRBV2 to TRBJ2-7, with D perhaps given as TRBD1 or TRBD2 (5 bases each). CDR1 is SNHLY, CDR2 FYNNEI, per germline. This CDR3 is built from 14 residues. Between the trimmed V and J ends, which lost 8 bases and 4 bases, there was a span of 18 bases.

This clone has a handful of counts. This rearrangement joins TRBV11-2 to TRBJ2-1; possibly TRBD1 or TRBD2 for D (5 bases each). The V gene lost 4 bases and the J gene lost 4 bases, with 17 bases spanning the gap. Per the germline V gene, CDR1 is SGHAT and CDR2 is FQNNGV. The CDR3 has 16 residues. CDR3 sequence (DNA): TGTGCCAGCAGCTATCACCGGGACCCACTATACAATGAGCAGTTCTTC. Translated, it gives CASSYHRDPLYNEQFF.

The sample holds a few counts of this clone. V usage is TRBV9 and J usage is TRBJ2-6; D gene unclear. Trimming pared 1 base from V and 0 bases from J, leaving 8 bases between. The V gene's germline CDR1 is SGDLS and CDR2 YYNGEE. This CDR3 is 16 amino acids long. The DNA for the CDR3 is TGTGCCAGCAGCGTACTCGGCCCCTCTGGGGCCAACGTCCTGACTTTC. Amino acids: CASSVLGPSGANVLTF. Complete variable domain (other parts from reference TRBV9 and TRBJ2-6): DSGVTQTPKHLITATGQRVTLRCSPRSGDLSVYWYQQSLDQGLQFLIQYYNGEERAKGNILERFSAQQFPDLHSELNLSSLELGDSALYFCASSVLGPSGANVLTFGAGSRLTVL.

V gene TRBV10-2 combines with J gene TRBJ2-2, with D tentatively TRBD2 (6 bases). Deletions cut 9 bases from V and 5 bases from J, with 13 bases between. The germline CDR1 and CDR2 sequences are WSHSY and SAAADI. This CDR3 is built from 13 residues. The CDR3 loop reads CASCGGLTGELFF. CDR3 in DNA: TGCGCCAGTTGTGGAGGGTTGACCGGGGAGCTGTTTTTT.

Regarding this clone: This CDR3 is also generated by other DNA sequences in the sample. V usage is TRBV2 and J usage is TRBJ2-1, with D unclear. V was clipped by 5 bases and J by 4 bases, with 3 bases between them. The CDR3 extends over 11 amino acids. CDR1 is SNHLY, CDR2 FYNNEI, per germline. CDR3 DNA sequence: TGTGCCAGCAGTCTATACAATGAGCAGTTCTTC. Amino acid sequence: CASSLYNEQFF.

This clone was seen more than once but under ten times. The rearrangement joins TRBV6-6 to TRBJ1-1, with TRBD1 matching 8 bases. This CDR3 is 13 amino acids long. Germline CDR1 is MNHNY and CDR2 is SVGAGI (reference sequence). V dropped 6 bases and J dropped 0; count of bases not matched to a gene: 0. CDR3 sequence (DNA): TGTGCCAGCAGGGGACAGGTGAACACTGAAGCTTTCTTT. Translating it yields CASRGQVNTEAFF.

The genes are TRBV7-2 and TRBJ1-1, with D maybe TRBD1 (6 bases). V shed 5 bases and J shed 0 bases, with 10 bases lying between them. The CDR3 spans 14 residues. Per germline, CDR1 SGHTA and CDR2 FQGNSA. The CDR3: CASSPGALNTEAFF. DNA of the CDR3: TGTGCCAGCAGCCCGGGGGCTTTGAACACTGAAGCTTTCTTT.

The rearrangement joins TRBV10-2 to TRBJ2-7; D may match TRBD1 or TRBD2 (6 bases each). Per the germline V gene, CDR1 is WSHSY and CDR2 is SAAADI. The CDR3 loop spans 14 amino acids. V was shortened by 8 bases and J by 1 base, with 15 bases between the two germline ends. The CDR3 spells CASRSGAGSYEQYF. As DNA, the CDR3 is TGCGCCAGCCGCTCGGGGGCCGGTTCCTACGAGCAGTACTTC.

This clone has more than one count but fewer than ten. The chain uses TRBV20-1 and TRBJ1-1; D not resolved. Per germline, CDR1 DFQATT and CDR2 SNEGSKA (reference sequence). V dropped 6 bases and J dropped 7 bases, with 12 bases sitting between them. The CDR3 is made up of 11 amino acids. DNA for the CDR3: TGCAGTGCCCCGGACTTCATTGAAGCTTTCTTT. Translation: CSAPDFIEAFF.

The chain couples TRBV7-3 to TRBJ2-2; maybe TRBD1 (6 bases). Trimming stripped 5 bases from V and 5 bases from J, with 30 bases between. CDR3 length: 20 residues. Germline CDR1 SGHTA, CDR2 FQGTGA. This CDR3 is CASSPRLAGARPGNTGELFF. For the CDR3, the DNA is TGTGCCAGCAGCCCACGGCTGGCAGGGGCCCGGCCGGGGAATACCGGGGAGCTGTTTTTT.

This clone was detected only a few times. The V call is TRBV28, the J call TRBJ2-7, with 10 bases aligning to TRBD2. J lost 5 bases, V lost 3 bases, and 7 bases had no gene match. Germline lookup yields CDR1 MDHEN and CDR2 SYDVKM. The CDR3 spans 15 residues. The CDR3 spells CASSLSSLAGDEQYF. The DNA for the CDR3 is TGTGCCAGCAGTTTGTCCAGTCTAGCGGGAGACGAGCAGTACTTC.

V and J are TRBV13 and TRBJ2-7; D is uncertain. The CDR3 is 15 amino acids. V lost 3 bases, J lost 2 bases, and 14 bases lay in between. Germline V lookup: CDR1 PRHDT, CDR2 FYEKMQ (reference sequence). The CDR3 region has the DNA TGTGCCAGCAGCTTTGGCCCCCCCGGCCCCTACGAGCAGTACTTC. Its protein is CASSFGPPGPYEQYF.

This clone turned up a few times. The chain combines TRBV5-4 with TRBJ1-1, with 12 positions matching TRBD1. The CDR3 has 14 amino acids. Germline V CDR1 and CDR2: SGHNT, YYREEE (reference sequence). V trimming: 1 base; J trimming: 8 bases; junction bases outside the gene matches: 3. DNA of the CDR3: TGTGCCAGCAGCTTGTCCGGGACAGGGGGCGAAGCTTTCTTT. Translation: CASSLSGTGGEAFF.

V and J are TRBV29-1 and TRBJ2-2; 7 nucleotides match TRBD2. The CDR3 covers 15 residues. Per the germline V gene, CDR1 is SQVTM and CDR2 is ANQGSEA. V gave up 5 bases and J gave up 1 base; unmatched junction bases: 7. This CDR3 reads CSVLSSGVNTGELFF. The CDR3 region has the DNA TGCAGCGTTTTATCCAGCGGGGTGAACACCGGGGAGCTGTTTTTT.

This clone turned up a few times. The chain's CDR3 is CASSPQGWNTIYF. The CDR3 DNA is TGTGCCAGCAGCCCCCAGGGTTGGAACACCATATATTTT. The rearrangement links TRBV9 to TRBJ1-3, with a tentative D call TRBD1 (5 bases). V lost 4 bases to trimming and J lost 7 bases, with 12 bases between them. From germline, CDR1 is SGDLS and CDR2 YYNGEE. The CDR3 sequence is 13 residues long.

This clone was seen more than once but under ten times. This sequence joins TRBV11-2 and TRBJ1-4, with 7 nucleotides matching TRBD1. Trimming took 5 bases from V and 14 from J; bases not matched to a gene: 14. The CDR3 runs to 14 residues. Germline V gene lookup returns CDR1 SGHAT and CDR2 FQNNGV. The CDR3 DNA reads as TGTGCCAGCAGCCCGACGGGCAGGGGGTTAGGGCTGTTTTTT. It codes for CASSPTGRGLGLFF.

CDR3 region: CASGFDPFYEQYF. The CDR3 DNA reads as TGTGCCAGTGGGTTCGATCCCTTTTACGAGCAGTACTTC. V and J are TRBV28 and TRBJ2-7, with D unclear. Germline CDR1 is MDHEN and CDR2 is SYDVKM. CDR3 size: 13 residues. V lost 9 bases to trimming and J lost 4 bases, with 16 bases between them.

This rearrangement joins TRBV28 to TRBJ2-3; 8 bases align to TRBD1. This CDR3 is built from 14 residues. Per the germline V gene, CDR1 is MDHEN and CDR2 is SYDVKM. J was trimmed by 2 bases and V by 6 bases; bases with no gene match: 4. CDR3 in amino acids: CASRSGGHTDTQYF. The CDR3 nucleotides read TGTGCCAGCAGGTCAGGGGGCCACACAGATACGCAGTATTTT.

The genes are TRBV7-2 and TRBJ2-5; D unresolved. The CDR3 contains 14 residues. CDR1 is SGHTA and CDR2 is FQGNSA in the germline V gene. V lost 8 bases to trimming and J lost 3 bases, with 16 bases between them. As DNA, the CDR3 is TGTGCCAGCGGGAACCGTGATAGGGAAGAGACCCAGTACTTC. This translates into CASGNRDREETQYF.

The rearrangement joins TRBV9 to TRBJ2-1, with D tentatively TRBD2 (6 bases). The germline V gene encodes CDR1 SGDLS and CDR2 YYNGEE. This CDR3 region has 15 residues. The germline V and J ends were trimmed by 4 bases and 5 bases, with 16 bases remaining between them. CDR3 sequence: CASSLTGTGHNEQFF. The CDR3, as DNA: TGTGCCAGCAGCCTGACCGGGACTGGACACAATGAGCAGTTCTTC.

CDR3 sequence reads: CASSPRLAGVGEQFF. In nucleotides, the CDR3 is TGTGCCAGCAGCCCTAGACTAGCGGGAGTGGGTGAGCAGTTCTTC. This chain joins TRBV4-2 and TRBJ2-1, with 12 nucleotides matching TRBD2. The CDR3 consists of 15 residues. V lost 4 bases, J lost 9 bases, and 7 bases stayed unmatched. Germline assignment: CDR1 LGHNA and CDR2 YNFKEQ.

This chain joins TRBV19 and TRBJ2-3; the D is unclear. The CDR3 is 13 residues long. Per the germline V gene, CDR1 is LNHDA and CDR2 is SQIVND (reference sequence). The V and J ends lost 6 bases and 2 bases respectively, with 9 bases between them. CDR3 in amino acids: CASSYLYTDTQYF. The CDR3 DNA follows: TGTGCCAGTAGCTACCTCTACACAGATACGCAGTATTTT.